The clone carrying this T cell receptor beta chain was detected only once. This sample stems from a study of blood T cell repertoires in COVID-19. At the level of the study: Sources were T cells, B-cell-depleted T cells, or PBMCs; the material itself was cDNA or gDNA.

TCRdb keeps only in-frame clones here, not all; method: immunoSEQ multiplex PCR. The data show 250,000 to 300,000 clones, roughly 90% seen once. The TCR originated in a woman in her forties or fifties who had recovered from COVID-19. Source material: peripheral blood.

Here the CDR3 DNA reads TGTGCCAGCAGCCAAGAGATCGGCGAGAGCGCGTGGACCCAGTACTTC. This sequence encodes CASSQEIGESAWTQYF. J is TRBJ2-5 and V is TRBV4-2; D is unresolved. The CDR3 runs 16 residues. Per the germline V gene, CDR1 is LGHNA and CDR2 is YNFKEQ. V was clipped by 0 bases and J by 7 bases, with 18 bases between them.